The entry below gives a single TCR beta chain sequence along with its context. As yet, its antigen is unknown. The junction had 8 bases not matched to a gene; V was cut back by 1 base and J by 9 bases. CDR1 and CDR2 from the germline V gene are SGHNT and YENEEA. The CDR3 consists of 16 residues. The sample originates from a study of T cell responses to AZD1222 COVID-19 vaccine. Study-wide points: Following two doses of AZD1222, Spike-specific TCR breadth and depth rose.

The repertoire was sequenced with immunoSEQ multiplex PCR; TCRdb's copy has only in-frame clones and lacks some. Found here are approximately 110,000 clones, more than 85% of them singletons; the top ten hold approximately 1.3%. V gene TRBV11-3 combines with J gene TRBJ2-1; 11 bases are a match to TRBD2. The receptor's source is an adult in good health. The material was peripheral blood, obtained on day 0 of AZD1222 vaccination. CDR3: CASSLGTLAGGGEQFF. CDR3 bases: TGTGCCAGCAGCTTAGGCACCCTAGCGGGGGGTGGTGAGCAGTTCTTC.